This T cell receptor (beta chain) was identified in a study of shared clonotypes between healthy human individuals (TCRdb year 2020). Regarding the research as a whole: The cohort included three men and a couple of women between 18 and 49 years of age. For each donor, three plates each were used for CD4 naive and CD4 memory, two plates were used for CD8 naive, and one plate was used for CD8 memory. Blood TCR repertoires of five healthy adults were deeply sequenced to estimate repertoire size and the extent of clonotype sharing between individuals. To increase sequencing depth and limit assay-specific biases, different laboratories used diverse techniques to prepare libraries and sequence TCR repertoires. Between about 0.8 and 9.5 billion PBMCs per donor were obtained by leukapheresis. Broad study findings and their caveats: Estimated clonotype richness was generally larger for naive than for memory subsets. Rarefaction of sorted-subset datasets indicated incomplete sequencing despite the large sequencing depth. Higher generation probabilities were observed for clonotypes shared by all four sorted-subset donors than for non-shared clonotypes. Sampling was limited to blood, and TCR repertoires in tissue likely differ from TCR repertoires in blood. When a handful of donors were compared, the shared fraction of clonotypes was about 5.2% for naive CD4, less than 4% for naive CD8, 2.3% for memory CD4, and 0.4% for memory CD8. Based on pairwise subsampling, the degree of clonotype sharing among donors was expected to be affected by sequencing depth. The genetic and exposure-history diversity represented was limited by the small number of donors.

CD8 naive samples were CD45RO-negative cells positively selected for CCR7, giving a CD45RA+CCR7+ population that excluded TemRA cells. The donors were healthy, HIV-negative adults with no recently reported acute infections or vaccinations. Every donor was a Caucasian adult living in Nashville, Tennessee, USA. Blood was collected by leukapheresis, and PBMCs were isolated by Ficoll-Histopaque density gradient centrifugation and then cryopreserved in liquid nitrogen vapor phase. Analytical flow cytometry was used to check the purity and quantity of each magnetically sorted T cell population. Genomic DNA was isolated from each sorted fraction and quantified by UV absorbance on a Nanodrop 2000c. On this clone: Its antigen is unknown. The input lacks base qualities; no much larger clone sits a single base away.

A distance of 17 bases separates the germline ends of V and J, which lose 1 base and 8 bases respectively. CDR1 and CDR2 (SEHNR, FQNEAQ) derive from the germline V gene (reference sequence). There are 15 amino acids in the CDR3, from cysteine to phenylalanine inclusive. The sequence is cut down to CDR3 DNA, 45 bases in frame from base 1. Using the deep immunoSEQ assay, multiplex PCR amplified TCR CDR3 regions from genomic DNA. Extracted genomic DNA from each cell subset was distributed evenly across all wells of several immunoSEQ 96-well plates, and each plate was treated as a replicate. For sorted subsets, each replicate PCR was loaded with 200 ng genomic DNA, equivalent to 30,000 or so T cell genomes. Purified libraries were measured with a Qubit 3.0 fluorometer, size-checked on a Bioanalyzer 2100, and measured again with the KAPA Library Quantification kit. Every immunoSEQ 96-well plate was sequenced on a separate single-read 150-cycle Illumina NextSeq 550 flow cell. On the study's bioinformatics: Because the immunoSEQ output held only junctional sequences and lacked quality scores, the filtering could not match the filtering applied to full-length reads. To assign V/J genes and CDR3, sequences were annotated against IMGT germline references using PyIR, a Python wrapper for IgBLAST v1.9. Reads were filtered out if the reads had weak V/J assignments (E-value above 1e-6), no CDR3, stop codons, out-of-frame junctions, or ambiguous translated residues. V3J clonotypes were defined as sequences sharing an identical inferred V gene, J gene, and CDR3 amino acid sequence. Percentage overlap between repertoires was calculated by dividing the number of shared unique clonotypes by the size of the smaller repertoire. Three approaches were used to assess repertoire richness: RTK rarefaction, the Chao1 estimator, and Recon v2.1 estimates of unobserved clonotypes. Generation probabilities for all TCRbeta clonotypes obtained by the gDNA method from a few donors were computed using OLGA. Not all clones reach the TCRdb copy of this immuneACCESS table, which keeps in-frame sequences only. Checked studies attribute under half of the gap to unresolved V genes and leave the rest unexplained. V and J calls and clone size follow that table, whereas D and trimming were derived from the DNA. The sample data list around 620,000 clones, and 95% of these were observed just once. The ten largest clones take up approximately 0.11% of the sample.

The source material was naive CD8+ T cells sorted from blood. The cell subset or site label corresponds to: CD45RA+CCR7+. The rearranged chain carries TRBV7-9 and TRBJ1-2; the D segment could be TRBD1, given 5 matching bases. The origin of this receptor is a woman aged 25 to 39 in good health. CDR3 loop: CASSLGQPALEGYTF. The DNA sequence is as follows: TGTGCCAGCAGCTTAGGACAGCCGGCTTTGGAGGGCTACACCTTC.